These 32 T cell receptor beta chains were sequenced from one sample in a study of CD8+ T cells in alopecia areata. Sequencing used cDNA as its template, made by extracting RNA and reverse transcribing it. This table comes from immunoSEQ multiplex PCR, and its TCRdb copy is limited to in-frame clones, with some not included. The table includes about 180,000 clones, 67% detected once. The sample consisted of CD8+ T cells sorted from blood, taken at week 0. These receptors all come from a human donor with alopecia areata.

The chain couples TRBV5-1 to TRBJ2-7; 8 bases align to TRBD1. The CDR3 contains 16 residues. From germline, CDR1 is SGHRS and CDR2 YFSETQ. Trimming took 4 bases from V and 3 from J; bases not matched to a gene: 12. The CDR3 loop is CASSPLGRGLLYEQYF. CDR3 sequence (DNA): TGCGCCAGCAGCCCACTGGGCAGGGGGCTCCTCTACGAGCAGTACTTC.

As for this clone: One end of the junction does not line up with germline, which may come from a read error. The same CDR3 can be traced to other DNA sequences in this sample. The V call is TRBV2, the J call TRBJ2-6; D is possibly TRBD1 (5 bases). Germline values: CDR1 SNHLY, CDR2 FYNNEI. The CDR3 length is 14 residues. The DNA of the CDR3 is TGTGCCAGCGGTGACAGCTCTGGGGCCAACGTCCTGACTTTC. Protein sequence: CASGDSSGANVLTF.

V usage is TRBV30 and J usage is TRBJ2-5; TRBD2 matches 10 bases. Germline CDR1 reads GTSNPN; CDR2 reads SVGIG (reference sequence). The CDR3 runs 14 residues. The V segment lost 2 bases and the J segment 5 bases; nucleotides outside the gene matches: 5. CDR3: CAWSSGGARETQYF. The DNA of the CDR3 is TGTGCCTGGAGTAGCGGGGGGGCCCGGGAGACCCAGTACTTC.

The CDR3 is CASSLGDGYTF. In DNA form, the CDR3 reads TGTGCCAGCAGCTTAGGGGATGGCTACACCTTC. V usage is TRBV7-9 and J usage is TRBJ1-2, with D hard to call. Trimming removed 1 base from V and 6 bases from J, with 3 bases in between. Germline CDR1 and CDR2: SEHNR and FQNEAQ (reference sequence). The CDR3 consists of 11 residues.

This clone was observed a few times. This chain connects TRBV5-1 to TRBJ1-6; D remains ambiguous. In germline, CDR1 is SGHRS, CDR2 YFSETQ. The ends were cut back, 1 base at V and 4 bases at J, with 12 bases in the middle. This CDR3 has 16 amino acids. CDR3 residues: CASSLSEWEYNSPLHF. CDR3 bases: TGCGCCAGCAGCTTGTCAGAGTGGGAGTATAATTCACCCCTCCACTTT.

The table lists this clone with a few counts. The chain employs TRBV29-1 and TRBJ2-5; tentatively, D is TRBD1 (6 bases). Germline loops: CDR1 SQVTM, CDR2 ANQGSEA. The CDR3 is made up of 15 amino acids. Deletions cut 1 base from V and 4 bases from J, with 16 bases between. In DNA form, the CDR3 reads TGCAGCGTTGAAGGGAAGGGTGGGACACGAGAGACCCAGTACTTC. It yields the protein CSVEGKGGTRETQYF.

This clone was recorded a few times. The chain carries TRBV29-1 and TRBJ2-2; D may match TRBD1 or TRBD2 (5 bases each). Germline CDR1 reads SQVTM; CDR2 reads ANQGSEA. The CDR3 extends over 15 amino acids. V lost 6 bases and J 0 bases, leaving 14 bases between the germline ends. Written as DNA, the CDR3 is TGCAGCGTCGAGACGGGACGGTCGAACACCGGGGAGCTGTTTTTT. Its translation: CSVETGRSNTGELFF.

The chain employs TRBV11-1 and TRBJ2-5, with D possibly being TRBD1 or TRBD2 (5 bases each). CDR3 size: 15 residues. Germline CDR1 and CDR2: SGHAT and FQDESV (reference sequence). Trimming removed 4 bases from V and 4 bases from J, with 16 bases in between. The CDR3 sequence: CASSSGRLASETQYF. The CDR3 region has the DNA TGTGCCAGCAGCTCGGGGCGTCTGGCTTCAGAGACCCAGTACTTC.

The chain links TRBV6-1 to TRBJ2-2; unclear D gene. The germline gives CDR1 MNHNS, CDR2 SASEGT. Deletions cut 6 bases from V and 5 bases from J, with 10 bases between. The CDR3 extends over 13 amino acids. CDR3 protein: CASSSGKTGELFF. CDR3 nucleotide sequence: TGTGCCAGCAGCTCAGGAAAAACCGGGGAGCTGTTTTTT.

This clone was recorded a few times. The genes are TRBV4-1 and TRBJ2-2; 7 bases match TRBD1. V lost 4 bases and J lost 0; bases outside the gene matches: 11. Germline lookup yields CDR1 MGHRA and CDR2 YSYEKL. The CDR3 spans 18 residues. The CDR3 nucleotides read TGCGCCAGCAGCCTTTCAGGACAGGTTGGTCCGAACACCGGGGAGCTGTTTTTT. Its translation is CASSLSGQVGPNTGELFF.

This clone was found a few times. CDR3 bases: TGCGCCAGCAGCTTGGGAGCAGACCTGAACACTGAAGCTTTCTTT. Translated, it gives CASSLGADLNTEAFF. This chain joins TRBV5-1 and TRBJ1-1; D uncertain. With 0 bases removed from V and 0 bases from J, the gap between germline ends came to 9 bases. In germline, CDR1 is SGHRS, CDR2 YFSETQ. The CDR3 sequence is 15 residues long.

This clone was observed a handful of times. The J gene is TRBJ2-5, the V gene TRBV2, with D perhaps TRBD2 (6 bases). Germline loops: CDR1 SNHLY, CDR2 FYNNEI. CDR3 size: 15 residues. V lost 6 bases and J 4 bases, leaving 18 bases between the germline ends. CDR3 DNA sequence: TGTGCCAGCAGAGGGATCGGGAGATCTGCAGAGACCCAGTACTTC. Translated, it gives CASRGIGRSAETQYF.

The V gene is TRBV4-1, the J gene TRBJ1-6; a weak D match, TRBD1 (5 bases). V was clipped by 0 bases and J by 8 bases, with 14 bases between them. Germline V CDR1 and CDR2: MGHRA, YSYEKL. This CDR3 contains 16 residues. This CDR3 reads CASSQDSETVYSPLHF. The CDR3 DNA is TGCGCCAGCAGCCAAGACTCGGAGACAGTCTATTCACCCCTCCACTTT.

The chain recombines TRBV5-4 with TRBJ2-3; TRBD1 agrees at 10 bases. V dropped 4 bases and J dropped 5; count of bases not matched to a gene: 4. Germline V gene lookup returns CDR1 SGHNT and CDR2 YYREEE (reference sequence). The CDR3 sequence is 14 residues long. The CDR3 nucleotides are TGTGCCAGCAGCGACAGGGGGCGTGGAGATACGCAGTATTTT. This translates into CASSDRGRGDTQYF.

The rearrangement links TRBV10-3 to TRBJ2-7, with 11 bases aligning to TRBD1. The CDR3 has 18 amino acids. Germline loops: CDR1 ENHRY, CDR2 SYGVKD. V lost 6 bases and J lost 1; bases outside the gene matches: 14. The CDR3: CAISRLVMGQGVSYEQYF. CDR3 DNA: TGTGCCATCAGCCGCCTGGTAATGGGACAGGGGGTTTCCTACGAGCAGTACTTC.

The V and J genes are TRBV5-1 and TRBJ1-1; the D gene is possibly TRBD1 (5 bases). Germline-derived CDR1 and CDR2 are SGHRS and YFSETQ. Trimming shortened V by 0 bases and J by 4 bases, and 10 bases separated the two germline ends. The CDR3 runs 14 residues. CDR3 sequence reads: CASSLGGSFTEAFF. CDR3 nucleotides: TGCGCCAGCAGCTTGGGGGGGAGCTTCACTGAAGCTTTCTTT.

J is TRBJ2-5 and V is TRBV7-9; perhaps TRBD1 as D (6 bases). V was clipped by 4 bases and J by 2 bases, with 20 bases between them. Germline V gene sequence: CDR1 SEHNR, CDR2 FQNEAQ (reference sequence). CDR3 length: 17 residues. CDR3 loop: CASSSLPPVDRQETQYF. Here the CDR3 DNA reads TGTGCCAGCAGCTCCCTCCCACCCGTGGACAGACAAGAGACCCAGTACTTC. The entire variable domain, with the rest obtained from reference TRBV7-9 and TRBJ2-5, is as follows: DTGVSQNPRHKITKRGQNVTFRCDPISEHNRLYWYRQTLGQGPEFLTYFQNEAQLEKSRLLSDRFSAERPKGSFSTLEIQRTEQGDSAMYLCASSSLPPVDRQETQYFGPGTRLLVL.

The sample holds a few counts of this clone. V gene TRBV7-9 combines with J gene TRBJ2-3; possible D gene TRBD2, 5 bases. Germline lookup yields CDR1 SEHNR and CDR2 FQNEAQ (reference sequence). This CDR3 spans 12 amino acids. Between the trimmed V and J ends, which lost 6 bases and 1 base, there was a span of 5 bases. This CDR3 reads CASRRGTDTQYF. For the CDR3, the DNA is TGTGCCAGCAGGCGGGGCACAGATACGCAGTATTTT.

This clone came up once. The rearrangement uses TRBV27 and TRBJ1-6; D is undetermined. Germline CDR1 MNHEY, CDR2 SMNVEV (reference sequence). Trimming left V 7 bases short and J 7 bases short, with 14 bases between. The length of the CDR3 is 14 residues. CDR3: CASNVDGRNSPLHF. DNA for the CDR3: TGTGCCAGCAACGTGGACGGAAGAAATTCACCCCTCCACTTT.

The CDR3 loop reads CSVETARGYEQYF. The CDR3 DNA reads as TGCAGCGTTGAAACCGCCCGGGGTTACGAGCAGTACTTC. The chain uses TRBV29-1 and TRBJ2-7; weak D call: TRBD2 (5 bases). The CDR3 runs 13 residues. Germline values: CDR1 SQVTM, CDR2 ANQGSEA. With 2 bases removed from V and 4 bases from J, the gap between germline ends came to 12 bases.

This clone has only one observation. The genes are TRBV5-1 and TRBJ1-6; a possible D gene is TRBD1 (5 bases). The CDR3 extends over 12 amino acids. Germline CDR1 is SGHRS and CDR2 is YFSETQ. Trimming removed 6 bases from V and 8 bases from J, with 9 bases in between. CDR3: CASKGSDSPLHF. CDR3 bases: TGCGCCAGCAAGGGGTCGGATTCACCCCTCCACTTT.

The DNA of the CDR3 is TGTGCCAGCAGCGTCCCCGAAGGGGCCAGCACAGATACGCAGTATTTT. This encodes CASSVPEGASTDTQYF. V is TRBV9 and J is TRBJ2-3; maybe TRBD1 (5 bases). The CDR3 runs to 16 residues. V gave up 2 bases and J gave up 0 bases, with 13 bases separating them. Germline CDR1 and CDR2: SGDLS and YYNGEE.

This chain uses TRBV7-6 with TRBJ2-2; D possibly corresponds to TRBD2 (5 bases). The CDR3 runs 18 residues. V was trimmed by 1 base and J by 4 bases, leaving 19 bases between them. Germline V gene sequence: CDR1 SGHVS, CDR2 FNYEAQ. CDR3 bases: TGTGCCAGCAGCTTAGGGCGGCCTCTGTCGGGATCCACCGGGGAGCTGTTTTTT. It yields the protein CASSLGRPLSGSTGELFF.

The chain employs TRBV4-1 and TRBJ2-5; unclear D gene. The ends were cut back, 1 base at V and 3 bases at J, with 9 bases in the middle. CDR1 is MGHRA, CDR2 YSYEKL, per germline. The CDR3 sequence is 14 residues long. In DNA form, the CDR3 reads TGCGCCAGCAGCCAAGCCCGTCTAGAAGAGACCCAGTACTTC. It codes for CASSQARLEETQYF.

J is TRBJ2-3 and V is TRBV6-1, with unresolved D. Germline assignment: CDR1 MNHNS and CDR2 SASEGT. There are 12 residues in the CDR3. V lost 4 bases, J lost 6 bases, and 8 bases lay in between. Written as DNA, the CDR3 is TGTGCCAGCAGTGGCCATTCGGATACGCAGTATTTT. Translation gives CASSGHSDTQYF.

This chain links TRBV9 with TRBJ2-1, with 8 bases fitting TRBD2. The V gene end was trimmed by 4 bases and the J gene end by 3 bases; junction bases not matched to a gene: 6. From germline, CDR1 is SGDLS and CDR2 YYNGEE. The CDR3 spans 15 residues. This chain's CDR3 is CASSMGSGGYNEQFF. Written as DNA, the CDR3 is TGTGCCAGCAGCATGGGCAGCGGGGGCTACAATGAGCAGTTCTTC.

The chain is built from TRBV4-1 and TRBJ2-2; D is ambiguous. Germline assignment: CDR1 MGHRA and CDR2 YSYEKL. Trimming took off 4 bases at V and 5 bases at J, with 5 bases between the two ends. The length of the CDR3 is 12 residues. CDR3 sequence reads: CASSLVTGELFF. The CDR3 DNA is TGCGCCAGCAGCCTCGTTACCGGGGAGCTGTTTTTT.

This clone appeared a single time. V usage is TRBV2 and J usage is TRBJ1-5; 12 bases agree with TRBD1. Trimming took 4 bases from V and 3 from J; bases not matched to a gene: 1. The CDR3 consists of 15 residues. The germline CDR1 and CDR2 sequences are SNHLY and FYNNEI. This CDR3 reads CASSGDRGPNQPQHF. As DNA, the CDR3 is TGTGCCAGCAGTGGGGACAGGGGGCCCAATCAGCCCCAGCATTTT.

This chain connects TRBV6-5 to TRBJ1-1; tentative D call: TRBD1 (5 bases). The CDR3 contains 14 residues. Germline CDR1 MNHEY, CDR2 SVGAGI. Trimming removed 5 bases from V and 1 base from J, with 11 bases in between. The CDR3 here is CASSQGDANTEAFF. The DNA of the CDR3 is TGTGCCAGCAGTCAGGGTGACGCGAACACTGAAGCTTTCTTT.

V and J are TRBV11-2 and TRBJ2-3, with 7 bases identical to TRBD1. Germline trimming cut 4 bases from V and 1 base from J; bases unmatched to any gene: 14. The CDR3 length is 18 residues. CDR1 SGHAT and CDR2 FQNNGV come from the germline V gene. In DNA, the CDR3 is TGTGCCAGCAGCTGGGCAAACCTCATGACAGGGCGCACAGATACGCAGTATTTT. This codes for CASSWANLMTGRTDTQYF.

The chain combines TRBV7-6 with TRBJ2-5; the D call may be TRBD1 or TRBD2 (5 bases each). Germline lookup yields CDR1 SGHVS and CDR2 FNYEAQ. V was pared by 0 bases and J by 0 bases, with 5 bases between. There are 14 residues in the CDR3. CDR3 sequence (DNA): TGTGCCAGCAGCTTAGCGGGGGACCAAGAGACCCAGTACTTC. As protein: CASSLAGDQETQYF.

The chain carries TRBV6-1 and TRBJ1-2, with a weak D call TRBD1 (5 bases). The germline V gene has CDR1 MNHNS and CDR2 SASEGT. CDR3 size: 15 residues. Trimming cost V 6 bases and J 2 bases, with 16 bases left between them. The CDR3 is CASRGEVGFNYGYTF. The CDR3 DNA follows: TGTGCCAGCAGGGGGGAGGTTGGGTTCAACTATGGCTACACCTTC.